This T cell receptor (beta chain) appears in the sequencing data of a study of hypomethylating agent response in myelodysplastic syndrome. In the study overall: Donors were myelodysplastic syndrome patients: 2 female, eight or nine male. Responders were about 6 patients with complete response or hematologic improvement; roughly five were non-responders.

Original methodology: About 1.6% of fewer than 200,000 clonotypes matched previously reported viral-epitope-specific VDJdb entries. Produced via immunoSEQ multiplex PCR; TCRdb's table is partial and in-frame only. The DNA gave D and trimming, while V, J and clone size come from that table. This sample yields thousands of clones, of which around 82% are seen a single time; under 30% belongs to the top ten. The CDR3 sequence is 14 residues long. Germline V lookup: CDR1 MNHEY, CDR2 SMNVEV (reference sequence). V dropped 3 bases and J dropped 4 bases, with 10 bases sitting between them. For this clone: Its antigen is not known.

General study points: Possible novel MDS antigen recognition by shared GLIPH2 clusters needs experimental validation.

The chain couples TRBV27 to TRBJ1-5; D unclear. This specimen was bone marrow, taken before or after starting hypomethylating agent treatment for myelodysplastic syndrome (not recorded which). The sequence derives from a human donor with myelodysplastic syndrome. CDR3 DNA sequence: TGTGCCAGCAGTTTGCACGGCCTGAATCAGCCCCAGCATTTT. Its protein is CASSLHGLNQPQHF.